This T cell receptor beta chain was documented in a study of T cell repertoires in ileal Crohn's disease. Assay used: immunoSEQ multiplex PCR; TCRdb lists only in-frame clones, some missing. The profile shows 13,000 to 15,000 clones, around four fifths of them singletons. Study findings and constraints: Mucosal expansions were suggested to be mainly CD8 T cells. Every patient over 26.8% clonality showed endoscopic recurrence.

The length of the CDR3 is 15 residues. Trimming stripped 4 bases from V and 7 bases from J, with 14 bases between. Germline values: CDR1 ENHRY, CDR2 SYGVKD. Regarding this clone: What it recognizes is unknown.

The chain carries TRBV10-3 and TRBJ1-6, with D maybe TRBD1 (6 bases). Material for sequencing was ileal tissue. The TCR was taken from an adult with Crohn's disease. DNA for the CDR3: TGTGCCATCAGTGGCTCGGGGGGCTTCAATTCACCCCTCCACTTT. As protein: CAISGSGGFNSPLHF.